Following are 27 T cell receptor beta chains from one sample sequenced in a study of immune cell composition in non-small cell lung cancer. Data came from immunoSEQ multiplex PCR; TCRdb stores just in-frame clones and leaves some out. Here the sample spans 2,000 or so clones, roughly four fifths being singletons. Specimen: lung tumor tissue. The receptors were gathered from a human donor with non-small cell lung cancer.

The count of this clone is one. At one boundary the junction diverges from the germline segment, which might be a read error. The chain joins TRBV11-3 to TRBJ2-1; D gene ambiguous. Germline V gene sequence: CDR1 SGHNT, CDR2 YENEEA. CDR3 length equals 14 residues. CDR3 sequence: CASSLALSDNEQFF. Here the CDR3 DNA reads TGTGCCAGCAGCTTAGCTCTCTCCGACAATGAGCAGTTCTTC.

This chain joins TRBV7-6 and TRBJ1-2; 7 nucleotides line up with TRBD1. J gave up 4 bases and V 5 bases, and 7 bases lay outside the gene matches. Germline V gives CDR1 SGHVS, CDR2 FNYEAQ. The CDR3 loop spans 14 amino acids. For the CDR3, the DNA is TGTGCCAGCAGCCCCAAGACAGGGCGCTATGGCTACACCTTC. Its protein product is CASSPKTGRYGYTF.

The chain carries TRBV10-3 and TRBJ2-3; D is undetermined. This CDR3 comprises 9 residues. The germline V gene encodes CDR1 ENHRY and CDR2 SYGVKD. V lost 8 bases and J lost 8, with 5 bases in between. The CDR3, as DNA: TGTGCCATCTATAGTACGCAGTATTTT. Amino acids: CAIYSTQYF.

The rearrangement links TRBV5-4 to TRBJ2-3; D gene unclear. V was shortened by 4 bases and J by 0 bases, with 24 bases between the two germline ends. This CDR3 region has 19 residues. In germline, CDR1 is SGHNT, CDR2 YYREEE (reference sequence). CDR3 region: CASSPNPGSQSFSTDTQYF. The CDR3 nucleotides read TGTGCCAGCAGCCCGAATCCCGGGTCCCAATCGTTTAGCACAGATACGCAGTATTTT.

This sequence joins TRBV5-6 and TRBJ1-1; D may be TRBD1 (5 bases). CDR3 length equals 16 residues. The V gene lost 6 bases and the J gene lost 2 bases, with 20 bases spanning the gap. Germline V lookup: CDR1 SGHDT, CDR2 YYEEEE. The CDR3 coding sequence is TGTGCCAGCACCAGTGTGAAGGTAGGGGAAAACACTGAAGCTTTCTTT. Protein product: CASTSVKVGENTEAFF.

This chain's CDR3 is CASSQDRGGVNEKLFF. CDR3 DNA sequence: TGCGCCAGCAGCCAAGACCGGGGAGGGGTTAATGAAAAACTGTTTTTT. The gene calls are TRBV4-3 and TRBJ1-4; possibly TRBD1 for D (5 bases). V lost 0 bases to trimming and J lost 4 bases, with 12 bases between them. Germline V gene lookup returns CDR1 LGHNA and CDR2 YSLEER. CDR3 length: 16 residues.

The chain is built from TRBV11-1 and TRBJ2-2; D possibly corresponds to TRBD2 (6 bases). There are 11 residues in the CDR3. CDR1 is SGHAT, CDR2 FQDESV, per germline (reference sequence). V lost 8 bases and J 5 bases, leaving 6 bases between the germline ends. Here the CDR3 DNA reads TGTGCCAGCGGGAGGACCGGGGAGCTGTTTTTT. Its translation is CASGRTGELFF.

The chain combines TRBV29-1 with TRBJ2-5; TRBD1 agrees at 11 bases. The CDR3 contains 18 residues. The V gene end was trimmed by 1 base and the J gene end by 4 bases; junction bases not matched to a gene: 14. Germline V gives CDR1 SQVTM, CDR2 ANQGSEA. CDR3 in amino acids: CSVEVLNVGQGEGETQYF. CDR3 nucleotide sequence: TGCAGCGTTGAAGTTCTTAATGTGGGACAGGGGGAAGGAGAGACCCAGTACTTC.

The genes are TRBV2 and TRBJ2-7; 10 positions agree with TRBD1. The length of the CDR3 is 15 residues. Per the germline V gene, CDR1 is SNHLY and CDR2 is FYNNEI. After removal of 2 bases from V and 2 bases from J, the junction contained 3 bases not matched to a gene. CDR3 in DNA: TGTGCCAGCAGTGAATCGGGACAGGGGACCTACGAGCAGTACTTC. Its translation is CASSESGQGTYEQYF.

V gene TRBV5-1 combines with J gene TRBJ2-5; a weak D match, TRBD2 (6 bases). The germline V and J ends were trimmed by 2 bases and 2 bases, with 13 bases remaining between them. This CDR3 has 15 residues. Looked up from germline, CDR1 is SGHRS and CDR2 is YFSETQ. The CDR3 nucleotides read TGCGCCAGCAGCTTCTGGGGAGGAGGGCAAGAGACCCAGTACTTC. Translating gives CASSFWGGGQETQYF. Full variable domain (outside the CDR3, taken from reference TRBV5-1 and TRBJ2-5): KAGVTQTPRYLIKTRGQQVTLSCSPISGHRSVSWYQQTPGQGLQFLFEYFSETQRNKGNFPGRFSGRQFSNSRSEMNVSTLELGDSALYLCASSFWGGGQETQYFGPGTRLLVL.

This chain uses TRBV7-2 with TRBJ1-2; D remains unclear. V lost 1 base and J 9 bases, leaving 15 bases between the germline ends. CDR1 is SGHTA, CDR2 FQGNSA, per germline. CDR3 size: 14 residues. The CDR3 here is CASSLGGRVGRYTF. The CDR3 bases are TGTGCCAGCAGCTTAGGAGGGAGAGTTGGCCGCTACACCTTC.

The sample holds a few counts of this clone. The chain recombines TRBV14 with TRBJ2-5, with a possible D match to TRBD1 (6 bases). CDR3 length: 15 amino acids. The V end lost 0 bases, the J end lost 5 bases, and 13 bases lay between the germline ends. CDR1 is SGHDN and CDR2 is FVKESK in the germline V gene. The CDR3 DNA follows: TGTGCCAGCAGCCAAGATTGGGGGCGAGGGGAGACCCAGTACTTC. It yields the protein CASSQDWGRGETQYF.

This clone was seen just once. This chain links TRBV18 with TRBJ2-5; D uncertain. Trimming removed 8 bases from V and 3 bases from J, with 13 bases in between. Germline CDR1 KGHSH, CDR2 LQKENI. The CDR3 sequence is 13 residues long. The CDR3 DNA sequence: TGTGCCAGCCATCAACACACGAAAGAGACCCAGTACTTC. This sequence encodes CASHQHTKETQYF.

The gene calls are TRBV7-3 and TRBJ2-6, with D hard to call. Trimming shortened V by 1 base and J by 0 bases, and 10 bases separated the two germline ends. CDR1 SGHTA and CDR2 FQGTGA come from the germline V gene. There are 17 residues in the CDR3. This CDR3 is CASSLNSPISGANVLTF. The CDR3, as DNA: TGTGCCAGCAGCTTAAACAGCCCGATCTCTGGGGCCAACGTCCTGACTTTC.

V is TRBV19 and J is TRBJ1-2; TRBD1 matches at 7 bases. CDR1 and CDR2 from the germline V gene are LNHDA and SQIVND (reference sequence). V shed 6 bases, J shed 5 bases, and the junction held 12 bases outside the gene matches. The CDR3 has 15 amino acids. CDR3 sequence: CASRKLRDSQYGYTF. As DNA, the CDR3 is TGTGCCAGTAGAAAACTAAGGGACAGCCAGTATGGCTACACCTTC.

The chain is built from TRBV10-1 and TRBJ2-1; a weak D match, TRBD1 (6 bases). CDR3 size: 13 residues. Germline lookup yields CDR1 WNHNN and CDR2 SYGVQD (reference sequence). Trimming shortened V by 4 bases and J by 8 bases, and 12 bases separated the two germline ends. The CDR3 reads CASSGEGGHEQFF. Written as DNA, the CDR3 is TGCGCCAGCAGTGGTGAAGGGGGTCATGAGCAGTTCTTC.

This chain joins TRBV5-1 and TRBJ2-7; the D gene is possibly TRBD2 (7 bases). This CDR3 spans 13 amino acids. Trimming took off 3 bases at V and 3 bases at J, with 10 bases between the two ends. Germline assignment: CDR1 SGHRS and CDR2 YFSETQ. CDR3 bases: TGCGCCAGCAGCTCGGGGGGCTACTACGAGCAGTACTTC. This gives the protein CASSSGGYYEQYF.

The chain carries TRBV6-1 and TRBJ1-6; the D is unclear. Germline values: CDR1 MNHNS, CDR2 SASEGT. The V gene lost 4 bases and the J gene lost 7 bases, with 5 bases spanning the gap. The CDR3 contains 12 residues. Written as DNA, the CDR3 is TGTGCCAGCAGTGCCGGGAATTCACCCCTCCACTTT. It encodes CASSAGNSPLHF.

This clone appeared once. This rearrangement joins TRBV9 to TRBJ2-3; 9 bases map to TRBD2. This CDR3 contains 17 residues. Germline CDR1 SGDLS, CDR2 YYNGEE. Trimming at V came to 0 bases and at J to 6 bases, leaving 11 bases not matched to a gene. The CDR3 nucleotides read TGTGCCAGCAGCGTAGCTGGTCTTGCGGGGGGGCTGGATACGCAGTATTTT. Amino acids: CASSVAGLAGGLDTQYF.

This clone was detected only once. The V gene is TRBV27, the J gene TRBJ1-5; a possible D gene is TRBD1 (6 bases). Germline loops: CDR1 MNHEY, CDR2 SMNVEV (reference sequence). Trimming removed 6 bases at V and 6 bases at J, with 15 bases between. The CDR3 extends over 14 amino acids. The CDR3: CASRSRGGGQPQHF. CDR3 nucleotides: TGTGCCAGCAGGTCGAGGGGGGGTGGTCAGCCCCAGCATTTT.

This clone was seen a handful of times. The DNA of the CDR3 is TGTGCCAGCAGCTTAGTACAGGGGAGGCAAGAGACCCAGTACTTC. Translating it yields CASSLVQGRQETQYF. The genes are TRBV7-6 and TRBJ2-5, with D maybe TRBD1 (7 bases). The CDR3 has 15 residues. Germline V gene lookup returns CDR1 SGHVS and CDR2 FNYEAQ. V dropped 1 base and J dropped 2 bases, with 11 bases sitting between them. The variable domain in full, with the rest retrieved from reference TRBV7-6 and TRBJ2-5, is GAGVSQSPRYKVTKRGQDVALRCDPISGHVSLYWYRQALGQGPEFLTYFNYEAQQDKSGLPNDRFSAERPEGSISTLTIQRTEQRDSAMYRCASSLVQGRQETQYFGPGTRLLVL.

For the CDR3, the DNA is TGTGCCAGTGCCGCCGGGAGGGGGCTCTATGGCTACACCTTC. This translates into CASAAGRGLYGYTF. The chain employs TRBV19 and TRBJ1-2; TRBD1 matches 7 bases. Germline-derived CDR1 and CDR2 are LNHDA and SQIVND (reference sequence). This CDR3 has 14 residues. V shed 8 bases, J shed 4 bases, and the junction held 10 bases outside the gene matches.

This sequence joins TRBV25-1 and TRBJ2-1, with D tentatively TRBD1 (5 bases). This CDR3 comprises 16 residues. The germline V and J ends were trimmed by 3 bases and 6 bases, with 18 bases remaining between them. Germline V CDR1 and CDR2: MGHDK, SYGVNS. The CDR3 spells CASSDLGAGESNEQFF. The CDR3 DNA is TGTGCCAGCAGTGATTTAGGGGCTGGTGAATCCAATGAGCAGTTCTTC.

This chain connects TRBV7-8 to TRBJ1-1; the match to TRBD1 covers 7 bases. CDR3 size: 12 residues. V lost 5 bases to trimming and J lost 11 bases; unmatched junction nucleotides: 8. Germline CDR1 is SGHVS and CDR2 is FQNEAQ. CDR3 loop: CASSPGQRSAFF. In nucleotides, the CDR3 is TGTGCCAGCAGCCCGGGACAGCGGTCGGCTTTCTTT.

The chain carries TRBV4-1 and TRBJ2-5; tentatively, D is TRBD2 (6 bases). The CDR3 runs to 15 residues. Trimming pared 1 base from V and 1 base from J, leaving 10 bases between. Germline V CDR1 and CDR2: MGHRA, YSYEKL. The CDR3 sequence is CASSQGGTVQETQYF. CDR3 coding DNA: TGCGCCAGCAGCCAAGGTGGGACTGTCCAAGAGACCCAGTACTTC.

The chain uses TRBV4-3 and TRBJ2-5; no definite D call. V dropped 0 bases and J dropped 4 bases, with 9 bases sitting between them. This CDR3 has 14 amino acids. CDR1 is LGHNA, CDR2 YSLEER, per germline. CDR3 amino acids: CASSQEFSGETQYF. The DNA of the CDR3 is TGCGCCAGCAGCCAAGAATTTTCCGGAGAGACCCAGTACTTC.

The rearrangement links TRBV7-6 to TRBJ2-1, with 9 bases lining up with TRBD1. CDR1 and CDR2 from the germline V gene are SGHVS and FNYEAQ. The CDR3 has 15 amino acids. Losses at the gene ends were 4 bases for V and 2 bases for J; bases not matched to a gene: 3. The CDR3 reads CASSSGQGPYNEQFF. The CDR3 DNA reads as TGTGCCAGCAGCTCGGGACAGGGCCCCTACAATGAGCAGTTCTTC.